This TCR beta chain was obtained from a study of cytomegalovirus exposure and HLA in healthy donors. Study observations and caveats: Rare TCR sequences predominated, though certain public TCRs were found in many donors. With high specificity and sensitivity, the classifier reportedly diagnosed cytomegalovirus status.

This clone was recorded only once. What it binds is unknown. The sample holds other DNA sequences that translate to the same CDR3. V was shortened by 0 bases and J by 3 bases, with 5 bases between the two germline ends. The CDR3 runs to 13 residues. Germline values: CDR1 SGHRS, CDR2 YFSETQ. Sequenced by immunoSEQ multiplex PCR; TCRdb stores in-frame clones only, minus some. Here the sample spans more than 300,000 clones, roughly 89% being singletons. Specimen: PBMCs. The J gene is TRBJ2-3, the V gene TRBV5-1; unclear D gene. The clonotype originates from a woman between 18 and 29 years old in good health and CMV-seronegative. CDR3: CASSLAGTDTQYF. CDR3 sequence (DNA): TGCGCCAGCAGCTTGGCAGGTACAGATACGCAGTATTTT.